The present entry profiles one T cell receptor (beta chain) with its context. The data were produced by immunoSEQ multiplex PCR, yet TCRdb's version contains in-frame clones alone and is incomplete. The data contain about 190,000 clones, approximately 85% of them singletons. This sample stems from a study of blood T cell repertoires in COVID-19. CDR1 is MNHNY and CDR2 is SVGAGI in the germline V gene (reference sequence). The CDR3 has 16 residues. V dropped 5 bases and J dropped 0; count of bases not matched to a gene: 5. Sequencing input: peripheral blood. The chain recombines TRBV6-6 with TRBJ1-5; 9 bases map to TRBD1. This TCR came from an elderly man with COVID-19, enrolled during active disease. For the CDR3, the DNA is TGTGCCAGCAGTCCACGGACAGGGGCTAGCAATCAGCCCCAGCATTTT. This encodes CASSPRTGASNQPQHF.